A single sample gave rise to the 24 T cell receptor beta chains below, sequenced in a study of identical twins. TCRdb processed the 5' RACE reads anew with MiXCR; each CDR3 protein has one entry. The data contain about 690,000 distinct CDR3 sequences, 6.1% of them seen just once; the ten biggest clones take up about 1.8%. The sequenced sample consisted of naive T cells sorted from blood. All receptors derive from a man younger than 30 in good health.

This clonotype has only a few counts. The gene calls are TRBV20-1 and TRBJ1-3; D might be TRBD1 (6 bases). CDR1 DFQATT and CDR2 SNEGSKA come from the germline V gene (reference sequence). The V end was cut by 6 bases, the J end by 2 bases, with 17 bases between. This CDR3 comprises 15 residues. The chain's CDR3 is CSAPVGAGAGNTIYF. Written as DNA, the CDR3 is TGCAGTGCCCCCGTTGGGGCAGGGGCTGGAAACACCATATATTTT.

In its sample, this clonotype was seen a few times. The chain recombines TRBV6-5 with TRBJ1-5, with D possibly being TRBD1 (5 bases). The germline V gene encodes CDR1 MNHEY and CDR2 SVGAGI. CDR3 length equals 15 residues. Trimming removed 2 bases from V and 4 bases from J, with 12 bases in between. CDR3 DNA: TGTGCCAGCAGTTACACCCGCTGGACAAATCAGCCCCAGCATTTT. It translates to CASSYTRWTNQPQHF.

This chain uses TRBV5-1 with TRBJ2-5; TRBD1 aligns across 9 bases. Germline lookup yields CDR1 SGHRS and CDR2 YFSETQ. The CDR3 runs to 17 residues. After removal of 1 base from V and 0 bases from J, the junction contained 7 bases not matched to a gene. The CDR3 DNA is TGCGCCAGCAGCTTGCCCTGGGACAGGGTGGACCAAGAGACCCAGTACTTC. This translates into CASSLPWDRVDQETQYF.

The chain combines TRBV12-3 or TRBV12-4 with TRBJ2-2; 13 bases line up with TRBD2. This CDR3 comprises 16 residues. J gave up 5 bases and V 5 bases, and 5 bases lay outside the gene matches. The CDR3 loop reads CASSPRTSGSTGELFF. CDR3 nucleotide sequence: TGTGCCAGCAGTCCCAGGACTAGCGGGAGTACCGGGGAGCTGTTTTTT.

This clonotype was seen ten or more times. V usage is TRBV5-6 and J usage is TRBJ2-1, with D unresolved. Germline assignment: CDR1 SGHDT and CDR2 YYEEEE. Trimming removed 0 bases from V and 12 bases from J, with 19 bases in between. The CDR3 totals 15 residues. The CDR3 loop is CASSLAGLRLVRQFF. CDR3 nucleotide sequence: TGTGCCAGCAGCTTGGCCGGCTTACGCTTGGTTAGGCAGTTCTTC.

There are many counts of this clonotype. This rearrangement joins TRBV6-2 or TRBV6-3 to TRBJ2-7, with D possibly being TRBD1 (5 bases). Germline V gene lookup returns CDR1 MNHEY and CDR2 SVGEGT. V was trimmed by 2 bases and J by 2 bases, leaving 10 bases between them. The CDR3 is 14 residues long. CDR3 coding DNA: TGTGCCAGCAGTTACCCGACAGATACCTACGAGCAGTACTTC. Its translation: CASSYPTDTYEQYF.

This clonotype was recorded many times. The chain carries TRBV29-1 and TRBJ2-7; the D gene is possibly TRBD1 (5 bases). V was trimmed by 7 bases and J by 2 bases, leaving 18 bases between them. Germline V gene lookup returns CDR1 SQVTM and CDR2 ANQGSEA. This CDR3 comprises 14 residues. The CDR3 loop is CSAGSLDRAYEQYF. CDR3 coding DNA: TGCAGCGCCGGCTCCTTAGACAGAGCCTACGAGCAGTACTTC.

This clonotype was detected a few times. This rearrangement joins TRBV11-2 to TRBJ2-2, with D perhaps matching TRBD1 (5 bases). CDR3 length: 15 amino acids. Trimming stripped 0 bases from V and 3 bases from J, with 8 bases between. CDR1 SGHAT and CDR2 FQNNGV come from the germline V gene. For the CDR3, the DNA is TGTGCCAGCAGCTTAGACAGGGATCACACCGGGGAGCTGTTTTTT. Translated, it gives CASSLDRDHTGELFF.

This clonotype was detected only a few times. This chain connects TRBV18 to TRBJ2-1, with 8 bases aligning to TRBD1. Germline assignment: CDR1 KGHSH and CDR2 LQKENI. Trimming at V came to 3 bases and at J to 4 bases, leaving 8 bases not matched to a gene. This CDR3 has 16 residues. The CDR3 DNA reads as TGTGCCAGCTCACCGCCGGACAGGGCACCTTACAATGAGCAGTTCTTC. Translation gives CASSPPDRAPYNEQFF.

This chain uses TRBV25-1 with TRBJ2-1; D may be TRBD2 (6 bases). The CDR3 contains 15 residues. V gave up 4 bases and J gave up 2 bases, with 12 bases separating them. Germline lookup yields CDR1 MGHDK and CDR2 SYGVNS. The CDR3, as DNA: TGTGCCAGCAGTGTAGCAGGGACTCCCTACAATGAGCAGTTCTTC. Translation: CASSVAGTPYNEQFF.

This clonotype has at least ten counts. The chain recombines TRBV11-2 with TRBJ2-5; 7 bases map to TRBD1. This CDR3 contains 15 residues. The junction had 7 bases not matched to a gene; V was cut back by 1 base and J by 5 bases. The germline V gene encodes CDR1 SGHAT and CDR2 FQNNGV. Written as DNA, the CDR3 is TGTGCCAGCAGCTTAGCGAGGGGGCTGCGTGAGACCCAGTACTTC. This translates into CASSLARGLRETQYF.

This clonotype was found a few times. This chain uses TRBV5-5 with TRBJ2-1, with D tentatively TRBD2 (6 bases). V dropped 0 bases and J dropped 4 bases, with 14 bases sitting between them. CDR3 length: 16 residues. The germline gives CDR1 SGHKS, CDR2 YYEKEE (reference sequence). CDR3 residues: CASSLEAAGLYNEQFF. The DNA of the CDR3 is TGTGCCAGCAGCTTGGAGGCGGCGGGGCTATACAATGAGCAGTTCTTC.

The V and J genes are TRBV7-8 and TRBJ2-1; TRBD2 matches at 7 bases. This CDR3 is 17 amino acids long. Looked up from germline, CDR1 is SGHVS and CDR2 is FQNEAQ. The trim removed 4 bases at V and 8 bases at J, leaving 17 bases unmatched. The CDR3 sequence: CASSSRRVDLAVHEQFF. The CDR3, as DNA: TGTGCCAGCAGCTCCCGGCGGGTAGATCTAGCGGTCCATGAGCAGTTCTTC.

In this sample, this clonotype turned up many times. V gene TRBV5-1 combines with J gene TRBJ1-2; unclear D gene. This CDR3 spans 15 amino acids. Trimming stripped 2 bases from V and 4 bases from J, with 15 bases between. CDR1 is SGHRS and CDR2 is YFSETQ in the germline V gene. This CDR3 reads CASSFSMDGPYGYTF. In DNA, the CDR3 is TGCGCCAGCAGCTTCAGTATGGACGGACCCTATGGCTACACCTTC.

This chain uses TRBV18 with TRBJ1-3; D not resolved. This CDR3 is built from 15 residues. Germline V CDR1 and CDR2: KGHSH, LQKENI. Trimming removed 3 bases from V and 2 bases from J, with 11 bases in between. As DNA, the CDR3 is TGTGCCAGCTCACCCGCGTCTCATCCTGGAAACACCATATATTTT. Protein: CASSPASHPGNTIYF.

This clonotype occurred many times. The chain couples TRBV29-1 to TRBJ1-5; 7 bases map to TRBD1. The V and J ends lost 6 bases and 2 bases, in that order; junction bases with no gene match: 7. Germline CDR1 and CDR2: SQVTM and ANQGSEA. The CDR3 length is 14 residues. This chain's CDR3 is CSVVDRDGNQPQHF. CDR3 nucleotides: TGCAGCGTCGTAGACAGGGATGGCAATCAGCCCCAGCATTTT.

In its sample, this clonotype was seen many times. The gene calls are TRBV20-1 and TRBJ1-1, with 9 bases lining up with TRBD1. The CDR3 runs to 16 residues. The germline V gene has CDR1 DFQATT and CDR2 SNEGSKA (reference sequence). V gave up 0 bases and J gave up 6 bases; unmatched junction bases: 11. The CDR3 nucleotides are TGCAGTGCTAGAGATGGGGGGACAGGGTATATCTCTGAAGCTTTCTTT. It yields the protein CSARDGGTGYISEAFF.

This clonotype has more than one count but fewer than ten. The chain links TRBV2 to TRBJ2-5; the D is unclear. The germline V and J ends were trimmed by 2 bases and 4 bases, with 5 bases remaining between them. This CDR3 is 12 amino acids long. Germline assignment: CDR1 SNHLY and CDR2 FYNNEI. CDR3 in amino acids: CASSEWRETQYF. CDR3 coding DNA: TGTGCCAGCAGTGAATGGAGAGAGACCCAGTACTTC.

The chain links TRBV7-9 to TRBJ2-7; a weak D match, TRBD1 (6 bases). Germline V lookup: CDR1 SEHNR, CDR2 FQNEAQ (reference sequence). V was clipped by 2 bases and J by 5 bases, with 16 bases between them. This CDR3 contains 15 residues. Here the CDR3 reads CASSLIQGTAHEQYF. In nucleotides, the CDR3 is TGTGCCAGCAGCTTAATACAGGGAACAGCCCACGAGCAGTACTTC.

In its sample, this clonotype was seen many times. The V and J genes are TRBV12-3 or TRBV12-4 and TRBJ1-2; D is unresolved. Trimming took off 3 bases at V and 8 bases at J, with 13 bases between the two ends. The CDR3 contains 13 residues. The DNA of the CDR3 is TGTGCCAGCAGTTTGGGGAGGTTTGACGGCTACACCTTC. Translation: CASSLGRFDGYTF.

This clonotype has ten or more counts. The chain joins TRBV12-3 or TRBV12-4 to TRBJ2-5; 7 bases align to TRBD1. The CDR3 runs 14 residues. V dropped 6 bases and J dropped 3; count of bases not matched to a gene: 7. DNA of the CDR3: TGTGCCAGCAGGGCGGACAGGTGGGAAGAGACCCAGTACTTC. Encoded protein: CASRADRWEETQYF.

In this sample, this clonotype turned up many times. The CDR3 sequence is CSARDAVAGGADEQYF. The CDR3 DNA is TGCAGTGCTAGAGATGCAGTGGCAGGGGGCGCGGACGAGCAGTACTTC. The chain couples TRBV20-1 to TRBJ2-7; 8 positions agree with TRBD1. The length of the CDR3 is 16 residues. Trimming cost V 0 bases and J 5 bases; bases outside gene matches: 12. CDR1 DFQATT and CDR2 SNEGSKA come from the germline V gene (reference sequence).

This rearrangement joins TRBV11-2 to TRBJ1-2; 7 positions match TRBD1. Germline trimming cut 3 bases from V and 4 bases from J; bases unmatched to any gene: 8. The germline V gene encodes CDR1 SGHAT and CDR2 FQNNGV. The CDR3 covers 15 residues. This chain's CDR3 is CASSFIGGGVYGYTF. The CDR3 DNA is TGTGCCAGCAGCTTCATAGGAGGGGGCGTCTATGGCTACACCTTC.

There are a few counts of this clonotype. V and J are TRBV9 and TRBJ2-1; perhaps TRBD2 as D (6 bases). The germline V gene has CDR1 SGDLS and CDR2 YYNGEE. Trimming removed 3 bases at V and 4 bases at J, with 11 bases between. The CDR3 runs 14 residues. Here the CDR3 DNA reads TGTGCCAGCAGCGGAGGACTACCTTACAATGAGCAGTTCTTC. Its translation: CASSGGLPYNEQFF.